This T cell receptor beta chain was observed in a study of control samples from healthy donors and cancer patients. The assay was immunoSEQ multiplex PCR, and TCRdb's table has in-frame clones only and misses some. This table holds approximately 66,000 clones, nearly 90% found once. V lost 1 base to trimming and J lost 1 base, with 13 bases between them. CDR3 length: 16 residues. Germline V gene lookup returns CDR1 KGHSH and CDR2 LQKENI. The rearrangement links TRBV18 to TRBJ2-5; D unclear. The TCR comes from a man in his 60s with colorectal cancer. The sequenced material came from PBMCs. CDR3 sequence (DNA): TGTGCCAGCTCACCACTGGCTGTCAAGGCCCAAGAGACCCAGTACTTC. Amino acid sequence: CASSPLAVKAQETQYF.